Sequencing of this TCR beta chain was carried out in a study of T cell responses to AZD1222 COVID-19 vaccine. Produced via immunoSEQ multiplex PCR; TCRdb's table is partial and in-frame only. This table has 150,000 to 160,000 clones, roughly 90% appearing once. Sequencing used peripheral blood, obtained on day 0 of AZD1222 vaccination. The source of this sequence is an adult in good health.

The DNA of the CDR3 is TGTGCCAGCAGCTTATACGGGAAGGGACGAGGAGCTTTCTTT. Its translation: CASSLYGKGRGAFF. This sequence joins TRBV7-9 and TRBJ1-1, with a possible D match to TRBD1 (5 bases). Between the trimmed V and J ends, which lost 2 bases and 10 bases, there was a span of 17 bases. The CDR3 totals 14 residues. Germline assignment: CDR1 SEHNR and CDR2 FQNEAQ (reference sequence).